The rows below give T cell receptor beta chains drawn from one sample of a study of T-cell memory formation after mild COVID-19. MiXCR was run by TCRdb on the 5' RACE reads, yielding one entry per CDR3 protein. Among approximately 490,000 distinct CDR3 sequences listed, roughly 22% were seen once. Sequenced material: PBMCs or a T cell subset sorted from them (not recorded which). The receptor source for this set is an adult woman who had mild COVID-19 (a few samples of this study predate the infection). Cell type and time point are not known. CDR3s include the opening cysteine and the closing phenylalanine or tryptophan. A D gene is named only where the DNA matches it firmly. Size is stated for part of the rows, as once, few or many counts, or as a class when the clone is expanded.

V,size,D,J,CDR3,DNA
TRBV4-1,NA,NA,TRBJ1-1,CASSQVSRMNTEAFF,TGCGCCAGCAGCCAAGTAAGCAGAATGAACACTGAAGCTTTCTTT
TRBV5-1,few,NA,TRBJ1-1,CASSPRTGRGTEAFF,TGCGCCAGCAGCCCCCGAACAGGGCGCGGGACTGAAGCTTTCTTT
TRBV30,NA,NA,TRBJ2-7,CAWSQSGTDEQYF,TGTGCCTGGAGTCAGTCAGGTACCGACGAGCAGTACTTC
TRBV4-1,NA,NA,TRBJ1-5,CASSQENWGNQPQHF,TGCGCCAGCAGCCAAGAAAATTGGGGGAATCAGCCCCAGCATTTT
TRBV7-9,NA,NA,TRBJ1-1,CASSLAWIPPEAFF,TGTGCCAGCAGCTTAGCATGGATCCCTCCTGAAGCTTTCTTT
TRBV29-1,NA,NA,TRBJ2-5,CSVGLGQGLPQTQYF,TGCAGCGTTGGCCTAGGGCAGGGGCTCCCTCAGACCCAGTACTTC
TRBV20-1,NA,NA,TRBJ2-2,CSASKVGQGYTGELFF,TGCAGTGCTAGCAAGGTCGGGCAGGGGTACACCGGGGAGCTGTTTTTT
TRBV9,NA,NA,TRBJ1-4,CASSVDGGAGLSEKLFF,TGTGCCAGCAGCGTAGATGGGGGGGCAGGTCTTTCGGAAAAACTGTTTTTT
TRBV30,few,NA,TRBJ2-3,CALAIDTSTDTQYF,TGTGCCCTCGCCATCGATACTAGCACAGATACGCAGTATTTT
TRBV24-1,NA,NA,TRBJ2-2,CATSFDTGRDTGELFF,TGTGCCACCAGTTTCGACACAGGGCGGGACACCGGGGAGCTGTTTTTT
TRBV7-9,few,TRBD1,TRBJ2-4,CASSSRRGQGSQNIQYF,TGTGCCAGCAGCTCTCGCCGGGGACAGGGTTCCCAAAACATTCAGTACTTC
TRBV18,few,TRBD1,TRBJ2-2,CASSLGQGADGELFF,TGTGCCAGCTCATTGGGACAGGGGGCCGACGGGGAGCTGTTTTTT
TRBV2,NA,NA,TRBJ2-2,CASTPRGGTPNTGELFF,TGTGCCAGCACCCCCCGAGGGGGGACCCCGAACACCGGGGAGCTGTTTTTT
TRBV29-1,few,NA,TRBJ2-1,CSVDWRGHYNEQFF,TGCAGCGTTGATTGGAGGGGGCATTACAATGAGCAGTTCTTC
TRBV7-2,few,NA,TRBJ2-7,CASSLAGDQYF,TGTGCCAGCAGCTTAGCAGGGGACCAGTACTTC
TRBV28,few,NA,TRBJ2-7,CASSYPGREQYF,TGTGCCAGCAGCTATCCAGGGAGGGAGCAGTACTTC
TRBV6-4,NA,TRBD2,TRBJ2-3,CASSFSSGSTDTQYF,TGTGCCAGCAGTTTTTCTAGCGGGAGCACAGATACGCAGTATTTT
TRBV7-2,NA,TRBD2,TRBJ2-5,CASSPRTSGSFGETQYF,TGTGCCAGCAGCCCTCGGACTAGCGGGAGCTTCGGAGAGACCCAGTACTTC
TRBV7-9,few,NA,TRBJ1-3,CASSADTGTTNTIYF,TGTGCCAGCAGCGCTGATACCGGGACAACGAACACCATATATTTT
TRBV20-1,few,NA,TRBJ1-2,CSARWGVANYGYTF,TGCAGTGCTAGATGGGGGGTAGCTAACTATGGCTACACCTTC
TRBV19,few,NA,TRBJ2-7,CASSMNSFYEQYF,TGTGCCAGTAGTATGAATAGTTTCTACGAGCAGTACTTC
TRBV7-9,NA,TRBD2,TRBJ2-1,CASSRKTSGGYNEQFF,TGTGCCAGCAGCCGTAAGACTAGCGGGGGTTACAATGAGCAGTTCTTC
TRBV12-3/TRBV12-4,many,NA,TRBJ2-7,CASSSLSSYEQYF,TGTGCCAGCAGTTCGCTCTCCTCCTACGAGCAGTACTTC
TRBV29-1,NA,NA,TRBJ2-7,CSVEDKRKQYF,TGCAGCGTTGAAGATAAACGTAAGCAGTACTTC
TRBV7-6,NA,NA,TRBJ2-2,CASSLDRGGSGELFF,TGTGCCAGCAGCTTAGACAGGGGGGGATCCGGGGAGCTGTTTTTT
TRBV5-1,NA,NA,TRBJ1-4,CASSLGTAKKYDEKLFF,TGCGCCAGCAGCTTGGGGACAGCGAAAAAGTATGATGAAAAACTGTTTTTT
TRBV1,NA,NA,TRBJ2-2,CTSSPRDFNTGELFF,TGCACCAGCAGCCCGAGGGACTTCAACACCGGGGAGCTGTTTTTT
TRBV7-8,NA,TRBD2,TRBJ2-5,CASSPRAQREQYF,TGTGCCAGCAGCCCGCGCGCCCAGCGGGAGCAGTACTTC
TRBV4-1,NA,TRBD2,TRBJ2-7,CASSHNSGGTYEQYF,TGCGCCAGCAGCCACAACTCCGGGGGGACTTACGAGCAGTACTTC
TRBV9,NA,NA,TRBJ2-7,CASSVGRASYEQYF,TGTGCCAGCAGCGTGGGCCGGGCCTCCTACGAGCAGTACTTC
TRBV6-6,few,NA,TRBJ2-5,CASSPGQHQETQYF,TGTGCCAGCAGCCCTGGACAGCACCAAGAGACCCAGTACTTC
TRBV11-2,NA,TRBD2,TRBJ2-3,CASSLLIAGGTSTDTQYF,TGTGCCAGCAGCTTATTAATAGCGGGGGGAACTAGCACAGATACGCAGTATTTT
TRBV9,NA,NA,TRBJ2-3,CASSAPRLHTQYF,TGTGCCAGCAGCGCCCCCCGTTTGCATACGCAGTATTTT
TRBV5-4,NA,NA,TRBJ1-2,CASSLVGGDYGYTF,TGTGCCAGCAGCTTGGTGGGAGGGGACTATGGCTACACCTTC
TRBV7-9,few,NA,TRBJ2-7,CASSPWTADEQYF,TGTGCCAGCAGCCCCTGGACAGCGGACGAGCAGTACTTC
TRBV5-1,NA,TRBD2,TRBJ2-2,CASSLEGLAVGELFF,TGCGCCAGCAGCTTGGAGGGTCTAGCGGTCGGGGAGCTGTTTTTT
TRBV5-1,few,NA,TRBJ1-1,CASSKDSRNTEAFF,TGCGCCAGCAGCAAGGACAGTCGGAACACTGAAGCTTTCTTT
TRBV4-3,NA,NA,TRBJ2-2,CASSQERDLFAGELFF,TGCGCCAGCAGCCAAGAGAGGGACTTGTTCGCCGGGGAGCTGTTTTTT
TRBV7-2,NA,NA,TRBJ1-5,CASSRTRSGNQPQHF,TGTGCCAGCAGCCGGACACGGTCGGGCAATCAGCCCCAGCATTTT
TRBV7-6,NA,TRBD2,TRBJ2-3,CASSLTPSGSSTDTQYF,TGTGCCAGCAGCTTAACCCCTAGCGGGTCTAGCACAGATACGCAGTATTTT
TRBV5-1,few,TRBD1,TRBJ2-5,CASSLDPTGGETQYF,TGCGCCAGCAGCTTGGACCCCACAGGGGGGGAGACCCAGTACTTC
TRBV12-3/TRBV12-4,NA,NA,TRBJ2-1,CASSSGIASNEQFF,TGTGCCAGCAGCTCCGGAATAGCCTCCAATGAGCAGTTCTTC
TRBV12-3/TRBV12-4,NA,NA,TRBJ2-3,CASGLRASDNGDTQYF,TGTGCCAGCGGGTTGAGGGCCTCAGACAATGGAGATACGCAGTATTTT
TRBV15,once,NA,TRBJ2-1,CATSGGIMPNEQFF,TGTGCCACCAGCGGCGGGATCATGCCAAATGAGCAGTTCTTC
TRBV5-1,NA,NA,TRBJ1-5,CASSQGGHLSNQPQHF,TGCGCCAGCAGCCAGGGAGGACATCTTAGCAATCAGCCCCAGCATTTT
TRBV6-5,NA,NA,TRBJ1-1,CASRGGYARTEAFF,TGTGCCAGCAGGGGAGGGTACGCACGGACTGAAGCTTTCTTT
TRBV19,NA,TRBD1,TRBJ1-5,CASSISPGQGAGGNQPQHF,TGTGCCAGTAGTATCAGTCCGGGACAGGGGGCCGGTGGCAATCAGCCCCAGCATTTT